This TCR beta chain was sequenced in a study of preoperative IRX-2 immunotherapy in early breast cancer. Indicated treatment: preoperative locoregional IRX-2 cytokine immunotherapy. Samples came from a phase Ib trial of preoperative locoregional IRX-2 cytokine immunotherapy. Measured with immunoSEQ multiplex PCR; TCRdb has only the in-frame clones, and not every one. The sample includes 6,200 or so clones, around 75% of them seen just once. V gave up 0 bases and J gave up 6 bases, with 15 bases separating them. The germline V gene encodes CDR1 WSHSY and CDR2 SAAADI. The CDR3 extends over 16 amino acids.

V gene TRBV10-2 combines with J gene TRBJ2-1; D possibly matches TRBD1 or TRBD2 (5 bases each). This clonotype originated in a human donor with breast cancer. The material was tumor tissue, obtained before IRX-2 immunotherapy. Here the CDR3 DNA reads TGCGCCAGCAGTGAGTCGTTGGGGGACCTTAGCAATGAGCAGTTCTTC. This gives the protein CASSESLGDLSNEQFF.